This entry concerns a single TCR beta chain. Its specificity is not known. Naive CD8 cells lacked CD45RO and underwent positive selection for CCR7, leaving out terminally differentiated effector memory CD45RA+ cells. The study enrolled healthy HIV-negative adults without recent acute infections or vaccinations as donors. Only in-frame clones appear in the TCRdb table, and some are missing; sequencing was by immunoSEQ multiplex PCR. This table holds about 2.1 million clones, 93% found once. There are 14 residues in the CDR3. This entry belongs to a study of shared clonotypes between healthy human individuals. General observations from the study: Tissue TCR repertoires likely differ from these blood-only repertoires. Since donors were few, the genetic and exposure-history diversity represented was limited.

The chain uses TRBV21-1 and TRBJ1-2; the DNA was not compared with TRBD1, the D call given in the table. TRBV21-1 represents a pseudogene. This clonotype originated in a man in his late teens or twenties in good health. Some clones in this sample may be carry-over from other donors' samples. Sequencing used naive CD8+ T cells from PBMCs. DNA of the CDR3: TGTGCCAGCAGCAAAGCCGGGACAGCTTATGGCTACACCTTC. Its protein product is CASSKAGTAYGYTF.